These 9 T cell receptor beta chains came from one sample sequenced in a study of blood T cells in healthy people across ages. It was with a sample-barcoded 5' primer and a J-beta primer mix that a second PCR of roughly 7 to 12 cycles was run. TCRdb redid the calling of the 5' RACE reads with MiXCR, one entry per CDR3 protein. The sample holds roughly 1,300,000 distinct CDR3 sequences, around 55% seen once. Sequencing input: blood. Every receptor here comes from a man aged 18 to 30 in good health.

This clonotype has a handful of counts. The chain couples TRBV4-2 to TRBJ2-5; TRBD1 matches 7 bases. V was pared by 1 base and J by 4 bases, with 6 bases of the junction left unmatched. Germline CDR1 and CDR2: LGHNA and YNFKEQ. The CDR3 runs 15 residues. In DNA form, the CDR3 reads TGTGCCAGCAGCCAAGCCCCGGGACAGTTAGAGACCCAGTACTTC. It translates to CASSQAPGQLETQYF.

This clonotype turned up a few times. The chain employs TRBV20-1 and TRBJ1-5; a weak D match, TRBD1 (5 bases). Trimming shortened V by 3 bases and J by 9 bases, and 24 bases separated the two germline ends. Germline assignment: CDR1 DFQATT and CDR2 SNEGSKA (reference sequence). CDR3 size: 16 residues. CDR3 region: CSASRGRGSPSRPQHF. CDR3 nucleotides: TGCAGTGCTAGTAGGGGTCGGGGGTCCCCGAGTCGGCCCCAGCATTTT.

This clonotype was observed a handful of times. The gene calls are TRBV12-3 or TRBV12-4 and TRBJ1-2; D ambiguous. The CDR3 consists of 14 residues. Between the trimmed V and J ends, which lost 6 bases and 5 bases, there was a span of 16 bases. The CDR3 spells CASSHAERVYGYTF. The CDR3 DNA is TGTGCCAGCAGCCATGCAGAGCGGGTTTATGGCTACACCTTC.

The chain combines TRBV4-1 with TRBJ2-7; D unresolved. V lost 0 bases to trimming and J lost 6 bases, with 15 bases between them. This CDR3 region has 15 residues. Germline assignment: CDR1 MGHRA and CDR2 YSYEKL. In DNA form, the CDR3 reads TGCGCCAGCAGCCAAGAGATTGGTAGGATCGGCGAGCAGTACTTC. It codes for CASSQEIGRIGEQYF.

This chain uses TRBV7-2 with TRBJ2-3; 10 bases line up with TRBD2. The germline gives CDR1 SGHTA, CDR2 FQGNSA. V lost 3 bases and J lost 3; bases outside the gene matches: 9. This CDR3 comprises 17 residues. CDR3 residues: CASSFLLAGVGTDTQYF. Written as DNA, the CDR3 is TGTGCCAGCAGCTTCCTTCTAGCGGGAGTGGGTACAGATACGCAGTATTTT. The full variable domain, its missing parts supplied by reference TRBV7-2 and TRBJ2-3, is GAGVSQSPSNKVTEKGKDVELRCDPISGHTALYWYRQSLGQGLEFLIYFQGNSAPDKSGLPSDRFSAERTGGSVSTLTIQRTQQEDSAVYLCASSFLLAGVGTDTQYFGPGTRLTVL.

The chain links TRBV5-1 to TRBJ2-3; maybe TRBD1 (5 bases). V lost 2 bases, J lost 0 bases, and 10 bases lay in between. The CDR3 totals 15 residues. CDR1 and CDR2 (germline): SGHRS, YFSETQ. The CDR3 nucleotides read TGCGCCAGCAGCTTCGGCAGGGTCAGCACAGATACGCAGTATTTT. The encoded protein is CASSFGRVSTDTQYF.

This clonotype was seen a few times. The CDR3 region is CASSEFQETQYF. The CDR3 nucleotides read TGTGCCAGCAGTGAATTCCAAGAGACCCAGTACTTC. This chain uses TRBV25-1 with TRBJ2-5, with D hard to call. Trimming took off 1 base at V and 1 base at J, with 1 base between the two ends. The CDR3 has 12 amino acids. Germline V gives CDR1 MGHDK, CDR2 SYGVNS.

The chain joins TRBV29-1 to TRBJ2-7, with D unresolved. Trimming left V 6 bases short and J 4 bases short, with 13 bases between. The germline V gene has CDR1 SQVTM and CDR2 ANQGSEA. CDR3 length: 12 residues. The CDR3 loop is CSVLSGPYEQYF. The CDR3 nucleotides are TGCAGCGTCCTCTCGGGCCCTTACGAGCAGTACTTC.

This chain links TRBV10-3 with TRBJ1-1; D uncertain. Germline lookup yields CDR1 ENHRY and CDR2 SYGVKD. The CDR3 runs 12 residues. The V gene lost 6 bases and the J gene lost 7 bases, with 12 bases spanning the gap. CDR3 sequence (DNA): TGTGCCATCAGAGGAAGAGCGGATGAAGCTTTCTTT. This encodes CAIRGRADEAFF.